These T cell receptor beta chains were read from a single sample in a study of T cells after yellow fever vaccination. Each CDR3 protein gets one entry after TCRdb re-called the 5' RACE reads with MiXCR. Of around 300,000 distinct CDR3 sequences listed, 10% to 15% were seen once; the top ten hold 0.5% to 0.6%. Sequencing used CD4+ T cells sorted from PBMCs, obtained 45 days after the yellow fever booster vaccination. The source of these receptors is a man in his thirties or forties who received the YFV17D yellow fever vaccine. CDR3s include the opening cysteine and the closing phenylalanine or tryptophan. The D gene is left open where the match is weak. Some rows have no size entry. The others give once, few or many, or a class for an expanded clone.

>TRBJ2-7|few|TRBV7-2|NA
TGTGCCAGCAGCTGGGGGGGCCTCGAGCAGTACTTC
CASSWGGLEQYF
>TRBJ2-7|NA|TRBV3-1|NA
TGTGCCAGCAGCCGACCAGGCGGAAACTTGGAGCAGTACTTC
CASSRPGGNLEQYF
>TRBJ2-7|few|TRBV5-1|NA
TGCGCCAGCAGCTCTGTGGGGGGCAAGGACGAGCAGTACTTC
CASSSVGGKDEQYF
>TRBJ2-5|NA|TRBV9|NA
TGTGCCAGCAGCGTAGCCCAAGAGACCCAGTACTTC
CASSVAQETQYF
>TRBJ2-2|NA|TRBV7-2|NA
TGTGCCAGCAGCTTAGCGGCCGGGATGAACACCGGGGAGCTGTTTTTT
CASSLAAGMNTGELFF
>TRBJ2-5|NA|TRBV5-1|NA
TGCGCCAGCAGTCTGACAGTTACGGAGACCCAGTACTTC
CASSLTVTETQYF
>TRBJ1-1|few|TRBV7-2|NA
TGTGCCAGCAGCTTTCGGACCCCCACTGAAGCTTTCTTT
CASSFRTPTEAFF
>TRBJ2-1|few|TRBV12-3/TRBV12-4|TRBD2
TGTGCCAGCAGTTTGACGGTAGCGGGAGTCAACAATGAGCAGTTCTTC
CASSLTVAGVNNEQFF
>TRBJ2-7|few|TRBV12-3/TRBV12-4|NA
TGTGCCAGCAACCTCGGCCCCATGAACGAGCAGTACTTC
CASNLGPMNEQYF
>TRBJ2-6|few|TRBV7-2|NA
TGTGCCCGCGGCGGGGCGTCCTCTGGGGCCAACGTCCTGACTTTC
CARGGASSGANVLTF
>TRBJ2-1|few|TRBV2|TRBD2
TGTGCCACGACTAGCGGGAGGTCTTACAATGAGCAGTTCTTC
CATTSGRSYNEQFF
>TRBJ2-3|NA|TRBV20-1|NA
TGCAGTGCCCACCAACCCGCCAGCGGTACGCAGTATTTT
CSAHQPASGTQYF
>TRBJ2-6|NA|TRBV12-3/TRBV12-4|NA
TGTGCCAACAGTTTTGGGACGTCCAATCCTGGGGCCAACGTCCTGACTTTC
CANSFGTSNPGANVLTF
>TRBJ2-4|NA|TRBV7-9|TRBD1
TGTGCCAGCAGCAGGGACAGAACCCTCAAAAACATTCAGTACTTC
CASSRDRTLKNIQYF
>TRBJ2-2|few|TRBV27|NA
TGTGCCAGCACAGGGACAATTATTAACACCGGGGAGCTGTTTTTT
CASTGTIINTGELFF
>TRBJ2-5|once|TRBV5-4|TRBD2
TGTGCCAGCAGCTCGCAGACTAGCGGGAATTGGGAGACCCAGTACTTC
CASSSQTSGNWETQYF
>TRBJ2-5|few|TRBV20-1|NA
TGCAGTGCTCCGAAGGCCGGGACAACTCAAGAGACCCAGTACTTC
CSAPKAGTTQETQYF
>TRBJ1-1|NA|TRBV3-1|NA
TGTGCCAGCAGCCAAGGAATAAATGAAGCTTTCTTT
CASSQGINEAFF
>TRBJ2-7|many|TRBV20-1|NA
TGCAGTGCTAGAACGATTCTTAGCGAGCAGTACTTC
CSARTILSEQYF
>TRBJ2-7|few|TRBV18|TRBD1
TGTGCCAGCTCACCGAGGGACAGGGGGCTCGAGCAGTACTTC
CASSPRDRGLEQYF
>TRBJ2-7|NA|TRBV29-1|NA
TGCAGCGTACGACGGAACTCCTACGAGCAGTACTTC
CSVRRNSYEQYF
>TRBJ2-4|few|TRBV12-3/TRBV12-4|NA
TGTGCCAGCAGTCAGGGAGCCAAAAACATTCAGTACTTC
CASSQGAKNIQYF
>TRBJ1-5|few|TRBV5-6|NA
TGTGCCAGCAGGCGGAGTGGGGCAGGGAATCAGCCCCAGCATTTT
CASRRSGAGNQPQHF
>TRBJ2-1|few|TRBV5-1|NA
TGCGCCAGCAGCTTGGCCGGGGCAATCGGGTTCTACAATGAGCAGTTCTTC
CASSLAGAIGFYNEQFF
>TRBJ1-5|NA|TRBV12-3/TRBV12-4|TRBD1
TGTGCCAGCAGTTTAAGGGACAGGGTGGTTGGGAACAATCAGCCCCAGCATTTT
CASSLRDRVVGNNQPQHF
>TRBJ2-7|few|TRBV7-8|TRBD2
TGTGCCAGCAGCTTAGGGACTAGCGGAAATTACGAGCAGTACTTC
CASSLGTSGNYEQYF
>TRBJ2-7|few|TRBV6-1|TRBD2
TGTGCCACCTCTAGCGGGAGGTTACCGGGCAGCGAGCAGTACTTC
CATSSGRLPGSEQYF
>TRBJ2-1|NA|TRBV11-2|TRBD2
TGTGCCAGCAGCTACACTGTCCCGGGACTAGCGGGAGGTCTCTACAATGAGCAGTTCTTC
CASSYTVPGLAGGLYNEQFF
>TRBJ2-1|NA|TRBV5-5|TRBD2
TGTGCCAGCAGCTTCCAGCGGGACCCCAATGAGCAGTTCTTC
CASSFQRDPNEQFF
>TRBJ2-7|few|TRBV28|TRBD1
TGTGCCAGCAGTCGCACACAGGGGGTGAACTACGAGCAGTACTTC
CASSRTQGVNYEQYF
>TRBJ1-4|many|TRBV29-1|NA
TGCAGCGTTTCCACGGAGGGCTTAGGTGAAAAACTGTTTTTT
CSVSTEGLGEKLFF
>TRBJ2-2|few|TRBV7-6|TRBD1
TGTGCCAGCAGCTTCACAGGGGGCTTGGGCACCGGGGAGCTGTTTTTT
CASSFTGGLGTGELFF
>TRBJ2-1|NA|TRBV18|NA
TGTGCCAGCTCACCACCGGGCATTCCCTACAATGAGCAGTTCTTC
CASSPPGIPYNEQFF
>TRBJ1-2|NA|TRBV7-9|NA
TGTGCCAGCAGCTCACCCTACAGGGATCGCTATGGCTACACCTTC
CASSSPYRDRYGYTF
>TRBJ2-5|NA|TRBV9|NA
TGTGCCAGCAGCGGCGGGACAGTATCCCAAGAGACCCAGTACTTC
CASSGGTVSQETQYF
>TRBJ2-2|few|TRBV28|NA
TGTGCCAGCAGTGCCCACAGGGAACTCGGGGAGCTGTTTTTT
CASSAHRELGELFF
>TRBJ2-7|few|TRBV5-1|NA
TGCGCCAGCAGCTTGGCTAGCGTCGCCATCTACGAGCAGTACTTC
CASSLASVAIYEQYF
>TRBJ1-1|many|TRBV4-3|NA
TGCGCCAGCAGCCAAGAGGCAGGACTAAACACTGAAGCTTTCTTT
CASSQEAGLNTEAFF
>TRBJ2-5|few|TRBV5-1|TRBD1
TGCGCCAGCAGCACCAGGACAGGCGAGGGTGAGACCCAGTACTTC
CASSTRTGEGETQYF
>TRBJ2-5|many|TRBV7-3|NA
TGTGCCAGCAGCTGGAGGGACTCCGAGACCCAGTACTTC
CASSWRDSETQYF
>TRBJ2-7|NA|TRBV18|NA
TGTGCCAGCTCACCACTAGCGGCCTCCTGGGAGCAGTACTTC
CASSPLAASWEQYF